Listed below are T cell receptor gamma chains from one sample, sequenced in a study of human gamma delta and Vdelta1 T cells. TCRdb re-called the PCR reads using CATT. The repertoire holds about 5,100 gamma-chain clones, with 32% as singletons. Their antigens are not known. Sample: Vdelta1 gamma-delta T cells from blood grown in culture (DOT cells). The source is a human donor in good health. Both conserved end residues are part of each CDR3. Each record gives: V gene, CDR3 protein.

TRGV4	CATWDGRDYKKLF
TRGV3	CATWDRNDWIKTF
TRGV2	CATWDWGSDWIKTF
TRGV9	CALSPKKLF
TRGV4	CATWDRVYYKKLF
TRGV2	CATWDGNYKKLF
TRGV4	CATWDGLYPKKLF
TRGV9	CALWEKQELGKKIKVF
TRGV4	CATWDSNPNYYKKLF
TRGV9	CALWEVPNPKKKLF
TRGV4	CATWDAYYKKLF
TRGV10	CAAWAYKKLF
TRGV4	CATWDGPGPRLGTTGWFKIF
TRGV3	CATWDRRVSDWIKTF
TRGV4	CATWDGWQLNYYKKLF
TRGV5	CATWDRRWGYYKKLF
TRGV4	CATWDGRSYYKKLF
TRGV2	CATWVLYYKKLF
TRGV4	CATWDGLCYKKLF
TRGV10	CAAWDLNYYKKLF
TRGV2	CATWDGPLSYYKKLF
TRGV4	CATWDGGSRAHYYKKLF
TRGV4	CATWDDFEKLF
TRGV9	CALWEVTRKLF
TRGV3	CATWDRPGGDWIKTF
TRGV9	CALWEVHWIKTF
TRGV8	CATWDIYIYYKKLF
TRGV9	CALWEVKSGEKLF
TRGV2	CATWDGRGRQAKRTTKKLF
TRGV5	CATWDRGYKKLF
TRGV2	CATWDGPKDGKLF
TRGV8	CATWDRRCYYKKLF
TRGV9	CALWDVYYKKLF
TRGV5	CATWDRPGYKKLF
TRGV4	CATWDGVWIKTF
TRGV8	CATTILGDWIKTF
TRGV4	CATWVERVKLF
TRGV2	CATWDGPRYKKLF
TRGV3	CATWDRVTKKLF
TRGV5	CATWDRRLHYYKKLF
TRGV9	CALWEMCYKKLF
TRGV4	CATWTSNYYKKLF